This entry is about one T cell receptor beta chain. This sample is part of a study of blood T cell repertoires in COVID-19. Study at large: PBMCs, B-cell-depleted T cells, or T cells provided the cDNA or gDNA that made up the material.

TCRdb keeps only in-frame clones here, not all; method: immunoSEQ multiplex PCR. The table has around 300,000 clones, 80% to 90% seen once. Between the trimmed V and J ends, which lost 2 bases and 7 bases, there was a span of 9 bases. This CDR3 region has 13 residues. The participants were between roughly 18 and 89 years old and came from 24 US areas. Cohorts were assigned according to the clinical history that participants reported. Cohort 3 recovered donors had two negative PCRs, clearance, or symptom resolution. The chain is built from TRBV12-3 or TRBV12-4 and TRBJ2-1, with D tentatively TRBD1 (6 bases). The sequence was collected from a man aged 25 to 45 who had recovered from COVID-19. The specimen was PBMCs or T cells enriched from blood (not recorded which). CDR3 protein: CASSLPGQNEQFF. In DNA, the CDR3 is TGTGCCAGCAGTTTACCAGGACAGAATGAGCAGTTCTTC.